This T cell receptor (beta chain) was profiled in a study of T cells in tuberculosis. Thawed, overnight-rested PBMC were stained with GMM-loaded CD1B tetramer, viability dye and anti-CD3, then sorted. C32 glucose monomycolate from Rhodococcus equi was loaded onto the CD1B tetramers. Here immunoSEQ multiplex PCR was the method, and the copy in TCRdb shows in-frame clones only, minus some. This sample yields roughly 92,000 clones, of which approximately 91% are seen a single time; approximately 2% belongs to the top ten. The CDR3 extends over 16 amino acids. Germline V gene sequence: CDR1 MNHEY, CDR2 SMNVEV (reference sequence).

The material sequenced was CD1b-GMM tetramer-negative cells sorted from PBMCs. This clonotype was sampled from an adult woman with latent tuberculosis. The genes are TRBV27 and TRBJ2-5; D is unclear. The assigned J gene may be wrong: the sequence end matches TRBJ2-7 better. CDR3 DNA sequence: TGTGCCAGCAGTTTAAGGAGTGGTCAGAGAATCTACGAGCAGTACTTC. Its translation: CASSLRSGQRIYEQYF.